This T cell receptor (beta chain) was recovered during a study of neurological immune-mediated disorders. Time point noted: longitudinal time-point 3. This clonotype was counted many times. Trimming shortened V by 5 bases and J by 0 bases, and 14 bases separated the two germline ends. The length of the CDR3 is 15 residues. CDR1 and CDR2 (germline): MDHEN, SYDVKM. cDNA synthesis was performed by 5'RACE with 10-nucleotide random UMIs. From the 5' RACE reads, TCRdb called clonotypes with MiXCR, one entry per CDR3 protein. The sample holds roughly 45,000 distinct CDR3 sequences, approximately 15% seen once.

The specimen sequenced was PBMCs. The chain recombines TRBV28 with TRBJ2-7; TRBD1 is a possible D gene (7 bases). The TCR originated in a man younger than 45 in good health. The CDR3 sequence is CASSVGGGISYEQYF. Written as DNA, the CDR3 is TGTGCCAGCAGTGTAGGGGGCGGGATCTCCTACGAGCAGTACTTC. Together with reference TRBV28 and TRBJ2-7, the CDR3 gives the full variable domain: DVKVTQSSRYLVKRTGEKVFLECVQDMDHENMFWYRQDPGLGLRLIYFSYDVKMKEKGDIPEGYSVSREKKERFSLILESASTNQTSMYLCASSVGGGISYEQYFGPGTRLTVT.